These 16 T cell receptor beta chains were all obtained from the same sample, sequenced in a study of blood T cell repertoires in COVID-19. Here immunoSEQ multiplex PCR was the method, and the copy in TCRdb shows in-frame clones only, minus some. The top ten hold roughly 4% of the sample, which has just over 300,000 clones, 85% to 90% seen once. Sequencing was carried out using PBMCs or T cells enriched from blood (not recorded which). Every receptor here comes from a young man who had recovered from COVID-19.

The gene calls are TRBV24-1 and TRBJ2-3; 8 bases are shared with TRBD1. V gave up 5 bases and J gave up 4 bases; unmatched junction bases: 4. CDR3 length: 14 amino acids. Germline assignment: CDR1 KGHDR and CDR2 SFDVKD. As DNA, the CDR3 is TGTGCCACCAGTGGACAGGGGCCCGCAGATACGCAGTATTTT. This encodes CATSGQGPADTQYF.

This clone has just one count. This chain joins TRBV4-1 and TRBJ2-1, with 8 bases fitting TRBD1. Germline V CDR1 and CDR2: MGHRA, YSYEKL. The CDR3 is 15 amino acids. The junction had 2 bases not matched to a gene; V was cut back by 3 bases and J by 1 base. The CDR3 region has the DNA TGCGCCAGCAGCCAGACAGGGGTTTCCTACAATGAGCAGTTCTTC. Residues: CASSQTGVSYNEQFF.

The chain couples TRBV7-2 to TRBJ2-7; D is perhaps TRBD1 (6 bases). CDR1 is SGHTA and CDR2 is FQGNSA in the germline V gene. V gave up 5 bases and J gave up 13 bases, with 21 bases separating them. The CDR3 spans 13 residues. As DNA, the CDR3 is TGTGCCAGCAGCGGTAAGGACAGCCCTGACCCATACTTC. Translating gives CASSGKDSPDPYF.

The chain recombines TRBV5-4 with TRBJ1-1; D gene uncertain. V was cut by 4 bases and J by 6 bases, with 13 bases left in between. CDR1 is SGHNT and CDR2 is YYREEE in the germline V gene (reference sequence). The CDR3 covers 13 residues. The CDR3 DNA reads as TGTGCCAGCAGCCCCCCAGGAGCGGCTGAAGCTTTCTTT. Protein: CASSPPGAAEAFF.

This chain uses TRBV6-2 or TRBV6-3 with TRBJ2-1; 8 positions match TRBD1. Germline-derived CDR1 and CDR2 are MNHEY and SVGEGT. This CDR3 is built from 17 residues. J was trimmed by 1 base and V by 2 bases; bases with no gene match: 7. CDR3 protein: CASSYQAGQASYNEQFF. Written as DNA, the CDR3 is TGTGCCAGCAGTTACCAGGCGGGACAGGCGTCCTACAATGAGCAGTTCTTC.

CDR3 nucleotide sequence: TGTGCTAGTGGTTTATCCCCAAACGGGGATATTCAGTACTTC. It specifies CASGLSPNGDIQYF. The gene calls are TRBV12-5 and TRBJ2-4; TRBD2 might be the D (5 bases). CDR1 is LGHNT, CDR2 FRNRAP, per germline. V was clipped by 3 bases and J by 10 bases, with 16 bases between them. The length of the CDR3 is 14 residues.

This CDR3 reads CASSSSGTRTDTQYF. The CDR3 nucleotides are TGTGCCAGCAGCTCTAGCGGGACCCGCACAGATACGCAGTATTTT. The chain recombines TRBV7-2 with TRBJ2-3; 9 positions agree with TRBD2. The ends lost 4 bases at V and 1 base at J; junction bases unmatched: 3. The germline CDR1 and CDR2 sequences are SGHTA and FQGNSA. There are 15 residues in the CDR3.

This chain links TRBV10-2 with TRBJ2-7, with D tentatively TRBD1 (5 bases). The V and J ends lost 4 bases and 3 bases respectively, with 13 bases between them. The CDR3 sequence is 14 residues long. Germline values: CDR1 WSHSY, CDR2 SAAADI. Written as DNA, the CDR3 is TGCGCCAGCAGTGGCGGAAGGGGCGGCTACGAGCAGTACTTC. Its protein is CASSGGRGGYEQYF.

This chain connects TRBV27 to TRBJ1-2, with D uncertain. Between the trimmed V and J ends, which lost 8 bases and 1 base, there was a span of 11 bases. The CDR3 sequence is 13 residues long. The V gene's germline CDR1 is MNHEY and CDR2 SMNVEV (reference sequence). The CDR3 nucleotides are TGTGCCAGCGGACTAAATCTTAACTATGGCTACACCTTC. This gives the protein CASGLNLNYGYTF.

V usage is TRBV28 and J usage is TRBJ2-2; D perhaps matches TRBD2 (7 bases). CDR1 is MDHEN and CDR2 is SYDVKM in the germline V gene. Trimming cost V 5 bases and J 6 bases, with 10 bases left between them. This CDR3 has 13 residues. The CDR3 DNA follows: TGTGCCAGCAGTCAAGGGGGGGCCGGGGAGCTGTTTTTT. It encodes CASSQGGAGELFF.

The CDR3 coding sequence is TGTGCCATCAGTGAGTCGATAGCACAGGGAGGGGATACGCAGTATTTT. Translation: CAISESIAQGGDTQYF. V usage is TRBV10-3 and J usage is TRBJ2-3, with D possibly being TRBD2 (7 bases). The CDR3 totals 16 residues. V lost 0 bases and J 6 bases, leaving 16 bases between the germline ends. In germline, CDR1 is ENHRY, CDR2 SYGVKD.

J is TRBJ1-5 and V is TRBV4-1, with D possibly being TRBD1 (6 bases). The CDR3 length is 17 residues. V was shortened by 3 bases and J by 0 bases, with 15 bases between the two germline ends. CDR1 MGHRA and CDR2 YSYEKL come from the germline V gene. CDR3 in amino acids: CASSHDGTPFSNQPQHF. The CDR3, as DNA: TGCGCCAGCAGCCACGACGGGACACCCTTTAGCAATCAGCCCCAGCATTTT.

This rearrangement joins TRBV7-9 to TRBJ1-1; D call uncertain. The CDR3 is 14 amino acids. Trimming stripped 2 bases from V and 4 bases from J, with 11 bases between. Germline CDR1 is SEHNR and CDR2 is FQNEAQ (reference sequence). The CDR3, as DNA: TGTGCCAGCAGCTTAAGTCCCCGCGCCACTGAAGCTTTCTTT. It translates to CASSLSPRATEAFF.

V gene TRBV19 combines with J gene TRBJ2-5, with 12 nucleotides matching TRBD1. The CDR3 length is 17 residues. The junction had 13 bases not matched to a gene; V was cut back by 5 bases and J by 6 bases. Germline lookup yields CDR1 LNHDA and CDR2 SQIVND (reference sequence). CDR3 nucleotide sequence: TGTGCCAGTAGTTCTCTTCCCGGGACAGGGGGCATGAAGACCCAGTACTTC. Amino acid sequence: CASSSLPGTGGMKTQYF.

The chain employs TRBV6-5 and TRBJ2-2; D is undetermined. Germline CDR1 and CDR2: MNHEY and SVGAGI. The CDR3 runs to 16 residues. V was clipped by 4 bases and J by 0 bases, with 12 bases between them. CDR3 amino acids: CASSSTDSTNTGELFF. CDR3 coding DNA: TGTGCCAGCAGTTCTACAGATAGTACGAACACCGGGGAGCTGTTTTTT.

This chain links TRBV7-9 with TRBJ2-7; 11 bases are a match to TRBD2. J was trimmed by 5 bases and V by 5 bases; bases with no gene match: 5. The germline CDR1 and CDR2 sequences are SEHNR and FQNEAQ (reference sequence). CDR3 length equals 14 residues. As DNA, the CDR3 is TGTGCCAGCAGCGATGGGACTAGCGGCGACGAGCAGTACTTC. Protein product: CASSDGTSGDEQYF.